The rows below give T cell receptor beta chains drawn from one sample of a study of cytomegalovirus exposure and HLA in healthy donors. This table comes from immunoSEQ multiplex PCR, and its TCRdb copy is limited to in-frame clones, with some not included. This sample has about 160,000 clones, with just under 80% found just once. Sequenced material: PBMCs. Every receptor here comes from a man aged 30 to 39 in good health and CMV-seronegative. CDR3s include the opening cysteine and the closing phenylalanine or tryptophan. Each record gives: clone size, J gene, D gene, V gene, CDR3 DNA, CDR3 protein. A D gene is named only where the DNA matches it firmly. Not all rows give a size; the values are once, few, many and, for expanded clones, a class.

-	TRBJ2-7	TRBD2	TRBV6-5	TGTGCCAGCAGTTACTCGGGGGGGAGGGGTTACGAGCAGTACTTC	CASSYSGGRGYEQYF
once	TRBJ1-2	-	TRBV27	TGTGCCAGCAGTTCCCAGGGTTGGGGCTACACCTTC	CASSSQGWGYTF
few	TRBJ2-5	-	TRBV9	TGTGCCAGCAGCCTACACCAAGAGACCCAGTACTTC	CASSLHQETQYF
-	TRBJ1-5	-	TRBV5-6	TGTGCCAGCAGCTTGTGGGGCGAAGCGCGTCCCCAGCATTTT	CASSLWGEARPQHF
-	TRBJ2-5	TRBD2	TRBV7-2	TGTGCCAGCAGCTTAATAGCGGGGGAGACCCAGTACTTC	CASSLIAGETQYF
-	TRBJ2-1	-	TRBV19	TGTGCCAGTAGAAGGGGGAGGGGGGACAGGTACTACAATGAGCAGTTCTTC	CASRRGRGDRYYNEQFF
-	TRBJ2-3	-	TRBV2	TGTGCCAGCAGGCCGGGTCATCGGGGCACAGATACGCAGTATTTT	CASRPGHRGTDTQYF
-	TRBJ1-5	-	TRBV19	TGTGCCAGTAGTATAGGAACTATAATCGGGAATCAGCCCCAGCATTTT	CASSIGTIIGNQPQHF
-	TRBJ1-1	TRBD1	TRBV27	TGTGCCAGCAGTTCCTGGACAGGGGGTAACACTGAAGCTTTCTTT	CASSSWTGGNTEAFF
few	TRBJ2-1	TRBD1	TRBV4-3	TGCGCCAGCAGCCACGGGACAGGGTACGATGAGCAGTTCTTC	CASSHGTGYDEQFF
-	TRBJ1-3	TRBD1	TRBV28	TGTGCCAGCGACCCGGGGGACAGCCGTCACACCATATATTTT	CASDPGDSRHTIYF
-	TRBJ1-5	TRBD1	TRBV6-5	TGTGCCAGCAGCGAGGGACAGATAAATCAGCCCCAGCATTTT	CASSEGQINQPQHF
-	TRBJ2-1	TRBD2	TRBV4-3	TGCGCCAGCAGCCAAGATGGGGACTACCTTGTTTACAATGAGCAGTTCTTC	CASSQDGDYLVYNEQFF
-	TRBJ1-2	TRBD1	TRBV5-8	TGTGCCAGCACCATCCGAGGCGGGACAGGGAGGGGCTACACCTTC	CASTIRGGTGRGYTF
-	TRBJ2-5	-	TRBV5-1	TGCGCCAGCAGAGACATAAGGGGCAACCAAGAGACCCAGTACTTC	CASRDIRGNQETQYF
once	TRBJ1-1	-	TRBV5-4	TGTGCCAGCAGCTTGGGACCTACTATATCGGGGGCTTTCTTT	CASSLGPTISGAFF
-	TRBJ2-3	TRBD1	TRBV6-1	TGTGCCAGCAGTGAATGGCGAGGGACAGCCCTAGAGAGCACAGATACGCAGTATTTT	CASSEWRGTALESTDTQYF
-	TRBJ1-5	TRBD1	TRBV19	TGTGCCAGTAGTAGATCACAGGGGGGCAGTCAGCCCCAGCATTTT	CASSRSQGGSQPQHF
-	TRBJ2-7	TRBD2	TRBV18	TGTGCCAGCTCGCTGGGACTAGCCGTACACGAGCAGTACTTC	CASSLGLAVHEQYF
-	TRBJ1-1	TRBD1	TRBV30	TGTGCCTGGAGGGAGGACAGGGACACTGAAGCTTTCTTT	CAWREDRDTEAFF
-	TRBJ1-2	-	TRBV15	TGTGCCACCAGCAGAGACAGGGGTCCAGATGGCTACACCTTC	CATSRDRGPDGYTF
-	TRBJ1-1	-	TRBV7-2	TGTGCCAGCAGCTCAGACTGGGGAGGCACTGAAGCTTTCTTT	CASSSDWGGTEAFF
-	TRBJ2-1	TRBD2	TRBV9	TGTGCCAGCAGCGTAGATAGCGGGAGCCACAATGAGCAGTTCTTC	CASSVDSGSHNEQFF
few	TRBJ2-1	TRBD2	TRBV5-1	TGCGCCAGCAGCTTGGTGGCGGGAGAAGGGTATGAGCAGTTCTTC	CASSLVAGEGYEQFF
-	TRBJ1-1	-	TRBV7-9	TGTGCCAGCATCATAGGGGGTTGGGGACCGAACACTGAAGCTTTCTTT	CASIIGGWGPNTEAFF
-	TRBJ2-5	TRBD2	TRBV5-6	TGTGCCAGCAGCTCGGGACTAGCGCGGGAGACCCAGTACTTC	CASSSGLARETQYF
few	TRBJ1-5	-	TRBV18	TGTGCCAGCTCACCATCGGAGGATCAGCCCCAGCATTTT	CASSPSEDQPQHF
-	TRBJ1-1	TRBD1	TRBV30	TGTGCCTGGCGTAAACAGGGGGCTCGAAACACTGAAGCTTTCTTT	CAWRKQGARNTEAFF
-	TRBJ2-5	TRBD1	TRBV9	TGTGCCAGCAGCCCCACCCCCGGGACAGGGAGGGAGACCCAGTACTTC	CASSPTPGTGRETQYF
-	TRBJ2-1	TRBD2	TRBV9	TGTGCCAGCACGCACGGCGGGGGGATGAATGAGCAGTTCTTC	CASTHGGGMNEQFF
-	TRBJ2-7	TRBD2	TRBV7-2	TGTGCCAGCAGCCCCCGGGGACTAGCGGACTCCTACGAGCAGTACTTC	CASSPRGLADSYEQYF